This T cell receptor (beta chain) is drawn from a study of immune cell composition in non-small cell lung cancer. Losses at the gene ends were 2 bases for V and 4 bases for J; bases not matched to a gene: 2. This CDR3 has 14 residues. Germline loops: CDR1 KGHSH, CDR2 LQKENI. Normal lung was sampled as far from the tumour as possible, at least 3 cm. Measured with immunoSEQ multiplex PCR; TCRdb has only the in-frame clones, and not every one. Of approximately 700 clones in the sample, 85% to 90% were seen once. The clonotype was recovered from a human donor with non-small cell lung cancer. Sequencing was carried out using non-adjacent lung tissue. This chain connects TRBV18 to TRBJ2-1; 7 bases match TRBD2. CDR3 in DNA: TGTGCCAGCTCACCAACGCGGGAGTACAATGAGCAGTTCTTC. Residues: CASSPTREYNEQFF.